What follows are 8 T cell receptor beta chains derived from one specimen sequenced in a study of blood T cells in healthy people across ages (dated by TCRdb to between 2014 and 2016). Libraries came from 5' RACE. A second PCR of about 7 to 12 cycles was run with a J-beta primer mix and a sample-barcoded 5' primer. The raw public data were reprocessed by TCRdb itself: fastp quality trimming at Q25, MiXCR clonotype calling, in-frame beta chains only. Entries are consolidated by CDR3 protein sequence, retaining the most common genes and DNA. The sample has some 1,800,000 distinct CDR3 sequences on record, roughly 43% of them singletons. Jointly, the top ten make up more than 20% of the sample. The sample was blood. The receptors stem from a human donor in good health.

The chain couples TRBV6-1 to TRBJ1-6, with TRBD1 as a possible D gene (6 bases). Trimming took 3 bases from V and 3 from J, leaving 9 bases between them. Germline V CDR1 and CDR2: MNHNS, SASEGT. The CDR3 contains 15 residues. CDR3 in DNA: TGTGCCAGCAGTGACAGGGGCCACTATAATTCACCCCTCCACTTT. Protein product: CASSDRGHYNSPLHF.

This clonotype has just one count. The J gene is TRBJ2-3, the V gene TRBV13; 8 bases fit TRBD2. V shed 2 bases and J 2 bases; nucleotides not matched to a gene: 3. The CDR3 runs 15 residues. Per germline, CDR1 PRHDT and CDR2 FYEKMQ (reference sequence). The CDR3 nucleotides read TGTGCCAGCAGCTTACTGACTAGCGACACAGATACGCAGTATTTT. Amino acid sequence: CASSLLTSDTDTQYF.

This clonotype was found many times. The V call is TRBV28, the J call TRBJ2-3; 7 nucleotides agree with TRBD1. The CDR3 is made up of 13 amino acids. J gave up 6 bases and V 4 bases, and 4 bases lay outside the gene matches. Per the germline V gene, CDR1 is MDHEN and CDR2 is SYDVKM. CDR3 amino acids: CASSSTGPDTQYF. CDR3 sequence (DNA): TGTGCCAGCAGTTCGACAGGGCCCGATACGCAGTATTTT.

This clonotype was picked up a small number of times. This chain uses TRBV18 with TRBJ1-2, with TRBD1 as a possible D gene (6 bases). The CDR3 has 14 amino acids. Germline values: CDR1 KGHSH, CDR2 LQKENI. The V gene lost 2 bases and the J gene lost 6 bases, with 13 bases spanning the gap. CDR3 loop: CASSPLGAGDGYTF. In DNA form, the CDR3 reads TGTGCCAGCTCACCATTGGGGGCAGGAGATGGCTACACCTTC.

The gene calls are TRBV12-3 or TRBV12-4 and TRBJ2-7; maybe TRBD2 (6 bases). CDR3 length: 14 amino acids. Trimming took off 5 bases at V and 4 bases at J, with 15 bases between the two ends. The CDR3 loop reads CASSPSQEGYEQYF. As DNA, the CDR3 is TGTGCCAGCAGTCCCTCTCAGGAGGGTTACGAGCAGTACTTC.

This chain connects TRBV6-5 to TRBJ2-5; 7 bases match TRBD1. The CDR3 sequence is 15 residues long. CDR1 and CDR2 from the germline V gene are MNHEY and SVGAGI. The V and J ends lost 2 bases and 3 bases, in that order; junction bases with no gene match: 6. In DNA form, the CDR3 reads TGTGCCAGCAGTTACGGGACAGAACATAAAGAGACCCAGTACTTC. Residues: CASSYGTEHKETQYF.

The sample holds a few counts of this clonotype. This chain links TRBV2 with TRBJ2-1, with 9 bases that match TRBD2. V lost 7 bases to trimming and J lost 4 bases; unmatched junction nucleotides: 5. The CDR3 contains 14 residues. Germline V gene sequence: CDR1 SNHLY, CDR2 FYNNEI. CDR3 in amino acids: CASTTAGGYNEQFF. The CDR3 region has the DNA TGTGCCAGCACTACAGCGGGGGGTTACAATGAGCAGTTCTTC.

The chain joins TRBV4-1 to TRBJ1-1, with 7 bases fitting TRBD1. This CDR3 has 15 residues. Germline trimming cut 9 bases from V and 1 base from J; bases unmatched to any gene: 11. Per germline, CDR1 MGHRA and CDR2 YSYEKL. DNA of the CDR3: TGCGCCAGTAAACAGGGGAAGGATTGGAACACTGAAGCTTTCTTT. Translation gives CASKQGKDWNTEAFF.